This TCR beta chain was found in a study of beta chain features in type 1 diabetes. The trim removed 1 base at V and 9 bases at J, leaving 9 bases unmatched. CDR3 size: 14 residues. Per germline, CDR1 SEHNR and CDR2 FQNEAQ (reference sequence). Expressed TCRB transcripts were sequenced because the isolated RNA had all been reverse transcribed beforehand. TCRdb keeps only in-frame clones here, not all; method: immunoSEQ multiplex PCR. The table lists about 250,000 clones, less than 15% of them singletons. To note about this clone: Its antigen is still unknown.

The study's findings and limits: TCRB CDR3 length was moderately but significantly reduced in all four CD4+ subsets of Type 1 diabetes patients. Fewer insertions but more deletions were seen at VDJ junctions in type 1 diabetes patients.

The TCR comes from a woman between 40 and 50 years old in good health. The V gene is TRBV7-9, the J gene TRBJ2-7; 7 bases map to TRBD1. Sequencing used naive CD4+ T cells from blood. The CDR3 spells CASSLEARDSGQYF. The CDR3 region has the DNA TGTGCCAGCAGCTTAGAGGCCCGGGACAGTGGGCAGTACTTC.